What follows are 4 T cell receptor beta chains derived from one specimen sequenced in a study of cytomegalovirus exposure and HLA in healthy donors. Amplification used 60 Vbeta primers and 13 Jbeta primers. Sequenced by immunoSEQ multiplex PCR; TCRdb stores in-frame clones only, minus some. Here the sample spans about 120,000 clones, about 80% being singletons. The sample comprised PBMCs. The receptors were sampled from a man aged 25-45 years in good health and CMV-seronegative.

The chain carries TRBV5-1 and TRBJ2-2; 7 bases map to TRBD1. V shed 4 bases and J 1 base; nucleotides not matched to a gene: 4. CDR3 length equals 15 residues. CDR1 is SGHRS and CDR2 is YFSETQ in the germline V gene. The CDR3 DNA follows: TGCGCCAGCAGCCGACAGGGTGGGAACACCGGGGAGCTGTTTTTT. This sequence encodes CASSRQGGNTGELFF.

This sequence joins TRBV28 and TRBJ2-4; 7 bases map to TRBD1. V shed 5 bases, J shed 2 bases, and the junction held 6 bases outside the gene matches. This CDR3 is 15 amino acids long. From germline, CDR1 is MDHEN and CDR2 SYDVKM. The CDR3 region is CASSKQGLPKNIQYF. In DNA, the CDR3 is TGTGCCAGCAGTAAACAGGGGTTACCCAAAAACATTCAGTACTTC.

This clone has only a few counts. This chain links TRBV7-9 with TRBJ1-2; no clear D gene. The germline V gene encodes CDR1 SEHNR and CDR2 FQNEAQ (reference sequence). Trimming left V 5 bases short and J 4 bases short, with 11 bases between. This CDR3 region has 13 residues. Written as DNA, the CDR3 is TGTGCCAGCAGCCCGACTTCCCCCTATGGCTACACCTTC. Its translation: CASSPTSPYGYTF.

This chain uses TRBV7-2 with TRBJ2-7; TRBD2 matches at 15 bases. This CDR3 region has 19 residues. V lost 1 base, J lost 0 bases, and 7 bases stayed unmatched. The V gene's germline CDR1 is SGHTA and CDR2 FQGNSA. CDR3 DNA: TGTGCCAGCAGCTTAGTGGGACTAGCGGGGGGCTTAAACTCCTACGAGCAGTACTTC. Amino acid sequence: CASSLVGLAGGLNSYEQYF.